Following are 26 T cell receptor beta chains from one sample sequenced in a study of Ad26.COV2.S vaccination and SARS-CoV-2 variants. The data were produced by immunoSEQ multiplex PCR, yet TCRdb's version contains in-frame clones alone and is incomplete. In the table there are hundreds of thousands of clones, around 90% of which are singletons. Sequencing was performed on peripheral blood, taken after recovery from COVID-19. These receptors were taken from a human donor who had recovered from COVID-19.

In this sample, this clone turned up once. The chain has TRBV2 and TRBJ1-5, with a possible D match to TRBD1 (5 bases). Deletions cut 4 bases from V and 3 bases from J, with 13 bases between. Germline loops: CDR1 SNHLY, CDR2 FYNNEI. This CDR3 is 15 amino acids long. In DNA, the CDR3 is TGTGCCAGCAGTGGATGGGGTGGGGCCAATCAGCCCCAGCATTTT. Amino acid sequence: CASSGWGGANQPQHF.

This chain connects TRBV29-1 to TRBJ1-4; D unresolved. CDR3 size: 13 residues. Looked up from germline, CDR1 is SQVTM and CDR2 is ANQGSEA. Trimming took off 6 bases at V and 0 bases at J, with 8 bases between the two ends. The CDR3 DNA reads TGCAGCGTATGGGCAGCAACTAATGAAAAACTGTTTTTT. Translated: CSVWAATNEKLFF.

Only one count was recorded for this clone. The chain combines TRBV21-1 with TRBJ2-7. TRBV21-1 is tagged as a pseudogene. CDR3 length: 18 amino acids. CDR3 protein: CASSKCIRGGISNYEQYF. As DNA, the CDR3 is TGTGCCAGCAGCAAATGTATCAGGGGAGGCATTTCCAACTACGAGCAGTACTTC.

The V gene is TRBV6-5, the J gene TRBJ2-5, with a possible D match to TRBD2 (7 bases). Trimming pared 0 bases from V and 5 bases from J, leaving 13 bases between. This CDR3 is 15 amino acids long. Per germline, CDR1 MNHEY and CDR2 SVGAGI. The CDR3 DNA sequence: TGTGCCAGCAGTTACTCTTTCGGGGGGCGCGAGACCCAGTACTTC. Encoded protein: CASSYSFGGRETQYF.

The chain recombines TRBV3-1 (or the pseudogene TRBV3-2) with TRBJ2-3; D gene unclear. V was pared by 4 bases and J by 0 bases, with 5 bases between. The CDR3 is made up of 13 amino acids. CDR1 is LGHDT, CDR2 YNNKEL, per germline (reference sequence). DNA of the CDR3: TGTGCCAGCAGCCCCGCGAGCACAGATACGCAGTATTTT. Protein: CASSPASTDTQYF.

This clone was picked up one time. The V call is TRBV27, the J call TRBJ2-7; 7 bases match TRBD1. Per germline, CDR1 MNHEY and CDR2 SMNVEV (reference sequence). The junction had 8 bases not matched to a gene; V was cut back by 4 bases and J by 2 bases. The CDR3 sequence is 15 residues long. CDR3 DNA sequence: TGTGCCAGCAGTTCCCTTCCGGGACAGACCTACGAGCAGTACTTC. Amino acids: CASSSLPGQTYEQYF.

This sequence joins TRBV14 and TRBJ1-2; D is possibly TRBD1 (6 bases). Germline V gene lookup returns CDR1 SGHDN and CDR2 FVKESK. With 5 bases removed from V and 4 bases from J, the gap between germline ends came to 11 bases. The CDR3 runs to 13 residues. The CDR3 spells CASSGDIRYGYTF. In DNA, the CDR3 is TGTGCCAGCAGCGGGGACATCCGCTATGGCTACACCTTC.

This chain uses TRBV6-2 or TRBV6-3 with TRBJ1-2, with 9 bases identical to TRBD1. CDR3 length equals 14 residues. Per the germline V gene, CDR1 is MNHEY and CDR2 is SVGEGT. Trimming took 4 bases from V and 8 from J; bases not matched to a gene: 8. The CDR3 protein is CASSFTGGAGGYTF. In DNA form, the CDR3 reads TGTGCCAGCAGTTTTACAGGGGGCGCGGGCGGCTACACCTTC.

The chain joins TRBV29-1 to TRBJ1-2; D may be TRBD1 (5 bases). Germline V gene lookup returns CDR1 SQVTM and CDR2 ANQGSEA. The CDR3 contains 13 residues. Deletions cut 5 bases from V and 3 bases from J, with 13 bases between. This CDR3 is CSVLGDLYYGYTF. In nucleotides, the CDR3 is TGCAGCGTTCTGGGGGACCTTTACTATGGCTACACCTTC.

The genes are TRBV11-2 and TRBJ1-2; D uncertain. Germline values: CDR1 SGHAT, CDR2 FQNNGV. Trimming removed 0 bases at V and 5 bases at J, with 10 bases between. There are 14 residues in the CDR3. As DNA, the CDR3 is TGTGCCAGCAGCTTAGAAACGGGGTCGTATGGCTACACCTTC. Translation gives CASSLETGSYGYTF.

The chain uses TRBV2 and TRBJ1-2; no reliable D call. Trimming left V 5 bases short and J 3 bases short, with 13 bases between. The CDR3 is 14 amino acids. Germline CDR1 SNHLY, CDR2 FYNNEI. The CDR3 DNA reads TGTGCCAGCAGTTCTCTGGAGGACGACTATGGCTACACCTTC. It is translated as CASSSLEDDYGYTF.

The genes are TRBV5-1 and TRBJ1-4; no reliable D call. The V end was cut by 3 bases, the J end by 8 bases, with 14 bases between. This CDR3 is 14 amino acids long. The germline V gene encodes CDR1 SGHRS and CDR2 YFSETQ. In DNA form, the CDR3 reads TGCGCCAGCAGCTCTGCAGGCCTCCAAGAAAAACTGTTTTTT. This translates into CASSSAGLQEKLFF.

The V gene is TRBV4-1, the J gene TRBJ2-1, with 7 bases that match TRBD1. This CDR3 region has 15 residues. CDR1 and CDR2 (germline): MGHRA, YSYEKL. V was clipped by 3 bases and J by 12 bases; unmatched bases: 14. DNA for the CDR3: TGCGCCAGCAGCCAGACCGGGACAGCTTCAATGACGCAGTTCTTC. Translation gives CASSQTGTASMTQFF.

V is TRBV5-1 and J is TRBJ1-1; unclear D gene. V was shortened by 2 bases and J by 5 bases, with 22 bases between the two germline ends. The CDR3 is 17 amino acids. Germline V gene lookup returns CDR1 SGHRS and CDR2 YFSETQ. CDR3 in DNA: TGCGCCAGCAGCTTTCAGTCCATGGTACCGGCGAAAACTGAAGCTTTCTTT. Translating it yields CASSFQSMVPAKTEAFF.

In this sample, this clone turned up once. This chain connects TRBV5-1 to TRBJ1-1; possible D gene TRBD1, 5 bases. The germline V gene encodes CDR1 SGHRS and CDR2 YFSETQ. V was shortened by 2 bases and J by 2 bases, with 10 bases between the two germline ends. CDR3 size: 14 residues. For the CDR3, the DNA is TGCGCCAGCAGCTTAGGCAGGGCCAACACTGAAGCTTTCTTT. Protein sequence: CASSLGRANTEAFF.

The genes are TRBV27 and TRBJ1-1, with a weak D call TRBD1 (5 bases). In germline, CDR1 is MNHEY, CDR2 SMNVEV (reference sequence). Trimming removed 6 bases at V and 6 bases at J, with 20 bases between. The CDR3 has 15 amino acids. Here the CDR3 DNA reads TGTGCCAGCAGCAATGCGGGACCGCAGGTCCCTGAAGCTTTCTTT. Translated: CASSNAGPQVPEAFF.

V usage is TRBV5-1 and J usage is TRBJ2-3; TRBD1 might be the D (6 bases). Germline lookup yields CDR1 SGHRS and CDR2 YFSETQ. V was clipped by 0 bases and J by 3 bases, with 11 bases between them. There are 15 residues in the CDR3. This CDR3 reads CASSLEGGFTDTQYF. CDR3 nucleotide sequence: TGCGCCAGCAGCTTGGAAGGGGGATTTACAGATACGCAGTATTTT.

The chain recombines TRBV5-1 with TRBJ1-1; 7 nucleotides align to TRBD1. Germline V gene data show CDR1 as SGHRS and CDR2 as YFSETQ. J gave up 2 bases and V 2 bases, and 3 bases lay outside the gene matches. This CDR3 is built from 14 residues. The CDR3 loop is CASSFQGENTEAFF. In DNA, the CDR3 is TGCGCCAGCAGCTTTCAGGGGGAAAACACTGAAGCTTTCTTT. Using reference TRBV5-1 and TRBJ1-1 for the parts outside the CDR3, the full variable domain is KAGVTQTPRYLIKTRGQQVTLSCSPISGHRSVSWYQQTPGQGLQFLFEYFSETQRNKGNFPGRFSGRQFSNSRSEMNVSTLELGDSALYLCASSFQGENTEAFFGQGTRLTVV.

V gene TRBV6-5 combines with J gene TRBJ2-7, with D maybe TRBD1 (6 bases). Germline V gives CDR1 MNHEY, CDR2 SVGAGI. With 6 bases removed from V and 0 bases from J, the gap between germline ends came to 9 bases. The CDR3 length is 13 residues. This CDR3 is CASSLQGSYEQYF. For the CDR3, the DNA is TGTGCCAGCAGCCTACAGGGCTCCTACGAGCAGTACTTC.

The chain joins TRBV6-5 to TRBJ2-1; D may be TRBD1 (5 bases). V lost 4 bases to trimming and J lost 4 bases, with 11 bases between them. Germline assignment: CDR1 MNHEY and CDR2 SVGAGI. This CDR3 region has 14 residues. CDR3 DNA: TGTGCCAGCAGTTTCCGACAGATATACAATGAGCAGTTCTTC. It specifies CASSFRQIYNEQFF.

CDR3 sequence (DNA): TGCAGCGTTGATTCTGGGTCTGGCTACACCTTC. It encodes CSVDSGSGYTF. J is TRBJ1-2 and V is TRBV29-1; D is undetermined. From germline, CDR1 is SQVTM and CDR2 ANQGSEA. The CDR3 has 11 amino acids. Trimming left V 3 bases short and J 7 bases short, with 9 bases between. Full variable domain (remainder filled in from reference TRBV29-1 and TRBJ1-2): SAVISQKPSRDICQRGTSLTIQCQVDSQVTMMFWYRQQPGQSLTLIATANQGSEATYESGFVIDKFPISRPNLTFSTLTVSNMSPEDSSIYLCSVDSGSGYTFGSGTRLTVV.

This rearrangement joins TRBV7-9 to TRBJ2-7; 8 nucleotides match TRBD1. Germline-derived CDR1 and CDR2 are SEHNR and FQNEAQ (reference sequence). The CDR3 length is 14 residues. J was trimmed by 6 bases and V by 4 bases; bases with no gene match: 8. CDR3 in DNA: TGTGCCAGCAGCTCCGGGACAGGTCCCGTCGAGCAGTACTTC. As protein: CASSSGTGPVEQYF.

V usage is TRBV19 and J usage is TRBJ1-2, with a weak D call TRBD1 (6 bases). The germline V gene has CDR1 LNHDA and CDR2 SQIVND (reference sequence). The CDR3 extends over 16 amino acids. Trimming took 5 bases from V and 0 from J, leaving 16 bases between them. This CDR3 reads CASSSSRGLPNYGYTF. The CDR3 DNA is TGTGCCAGTAGTTCCTCACGGGGGCTACCTAACTATGGCTACACCTTC. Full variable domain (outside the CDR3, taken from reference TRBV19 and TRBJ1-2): DGGITQSPKYLFRKEGQNVTLSCEQNLNHDAMYWYRQDPGQGLRLIYYSQIVNDFQKGDIAEGYSVSREKKESFPLTVTSAQKNPTAFYLCASSSSRGLPNYGYTFGSGTRLTVV.

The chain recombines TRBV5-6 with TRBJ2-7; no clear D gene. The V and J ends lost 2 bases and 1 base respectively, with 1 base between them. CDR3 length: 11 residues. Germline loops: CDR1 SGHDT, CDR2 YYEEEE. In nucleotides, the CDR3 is TGTGCCAGCAGCTTTTCCTACGAGCAGTACTTC. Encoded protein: CASSFSYEQYF.

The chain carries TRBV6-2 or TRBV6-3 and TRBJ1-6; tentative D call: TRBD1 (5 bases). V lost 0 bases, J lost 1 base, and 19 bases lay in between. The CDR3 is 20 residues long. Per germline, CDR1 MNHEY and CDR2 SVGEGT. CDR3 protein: CASSYSIQAGEESYNSPLHF. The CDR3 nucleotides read TGTGCCAGCAGTTACTCGATCCAAGCGGGGGAAGAATCCTATAATTCACCCCTCCACTTT.

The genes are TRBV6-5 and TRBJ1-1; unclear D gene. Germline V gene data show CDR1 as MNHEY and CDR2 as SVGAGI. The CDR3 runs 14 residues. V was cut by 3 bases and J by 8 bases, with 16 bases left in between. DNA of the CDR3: TGTGCCAGCAGTTATCGAGCGGACGGACGAGAAGCTTTCTTT. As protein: CASSYRADGREAFF.